The text below deals with one T cell receptor beta chain. Its target is unknown. The sample belongs to a study of cytomegalovirus exposure and HLA in healthy donors. Overall study: From HLA-typed donors, an early data release held roughly 80 million unique TCRs. Study-wide results and limits: On later analysis, the bulk of CMV-associated TCR beta chains appeared to be HLA-restricted. Most sequenced TCRs were rare (though some public TCRs occurred in many donors).

The PCR was carried out with 60 Vbeta primers and 13 Jbeta primers. As handled by the study authors: In a later analysis, the count reached some 75 million unique TCR beta chains, with about 11 million shared. Method: immunoSEQ multiplex PCR; TCRdb's copy keeps in-frame clones and lacks some. V, J and clone size are taken as reported in that table, and D and trimming were inferred from the DNA itself. The table records around 220,000 clones, about 79% of them present only once. The V and J ends lost 2 bases and 6 bases respectively, with 11 bases between them. Germline CDR1 LNHDA, CDR2 SQIVND (reference sequence). CDR3 length: 14 residues.

The sequence was obtained from a young man in good health and CMV-seronegative. The V call is TRBV19, the J call TRBJ1-5; D may be TRBD1 (6 bases). The sequenced material came from PBMCs. CDR3 amino acids: CASSIRGAAQPQHF. In nucleotides, the CDR3 is TGTGCCAGTAGTATACGGGGGGCCGCTCAGCCCCAGCATTTT.